A selection of T cell receptor beta chains follows, all from one sample in a study of cytomegalovirus exposure and HLA in healthy donors. Data came from immunoSEQ multiplex PCR; TCRdb stores just in-frame clones and leaves some out. Of roughly 250,000 clones listed, roughly 86% were seen once; the top ten hold about 2%. The sequenced sample consisted of PBMCs. These receptors were taken from a woman in her 40s in good health and CMV-seropositive. CDR3s include the opening cysteine and the closing phenylalanine or tryptophan. A D gene is named only where the DNA matches it firmly. Some rows have no size entry. The others give once, few or many, or a class for an expanded clone.

>TRBD2|TRBJ2-5|-|TRBV29-1
TGCAGCGTTGAATCGGCCCTAGCGGGAGTTCAGGGGACCCAGTACTTC
CSVESALAGVQGTQYF
>-|TRBJ2-3|-|TRBV29-1
TGCAGCGTTGAAGAGTTTCCCGGGTACACAGATACGCAGTATTTT
CSVEEFPGYTDTQYF
>TRBD1|TRBJ2-7|-|TRBV10-3
TGTGCCATCAGTATAGGCCGGGACAGGGTTGTCTCCTACGAGCAGTACTTC
CAISIGRDRVVSYEQYF
>-|TRBJ1-2|-|TRBV29-1
TGCAGCGTTGAAGAGTCAGGGCCCTATGGCTACACCTTC
CSVEESGPYGYTF
>TRBD1|TRBJ2-2|-|TRBV19
TGTGCCAGTACCCCTTCGGACAGGACTGCCGGGGAGCTGTTTTTT
CASTPSDRTAGELFF
>TRBD1|TRBJ1-5|-|TRBV9
TGTGCCAGCAGCCCTCAGGGGGAGAGCAATCAGCCCCAGCATTTT
CASSPQGESNQPQHF
>TRBD2|TRBJ2-1|-|TRBV7-9
TGTGCCAGCAGCCTCCGGGAGGGCCTGGGCGGTGAGCAGTTCTTC
CASSLREGLGGEQFF
>-|TRBJ2-7|-|TRBV6-5
TGTGCCAGCAGAGAAGCGGCAATCTACGAGCAGTACTTC
CASREAAIYEQYF
>-|TRBJ1-2|-|TRBV7-3
TGTGCCAGCAGCTTAAACGGCGGCGACAACTATGGCTACACCTTC
CASSLNGGDNYGYTF
>TRBD1|TRBJ2-1|-|TRBV11-1
TGTGCCAGCAGCTTATTTCAGGGGGTTACGAATGAGCAGTTCTTC
CASSLFQGVTNEQFF
>-|TRBJ1-1|-|TRBV30
TGTGCCTGGATTCCCGGGAACACTGAAGCTTTCTTT
CAWIPGNTEAFF
>TRBD2|TRBJ2-7|-|TRBV11-2
TGTGCCAGCAGCTTAGCTCCTAGCGGAACCTACGAGCAGTACTTC
CASSLAPSGTYEQYF
>TRBD1|TRBJ2-7|-|TRBV29-1
TGCAGCGCGAGGGACAGGGGCGTCTCCTACGAGCAGTACTTC
CSARDRGVSYEQYF
>TRBD1|TRBJ1-5|-|TRBV19
TGTGCCACCAACCGGGACAGGGGCTATCAGCCCCAGCATTTT
CATNRDRGYQPQHF
>-|TRBJ2-1|-|TRBV30
TGTGCCTGGAGTGGGACTACGGTTGGCAATGAGCAGTTCTTC
CAWSGTTVGNEQFF
>-|TRBJ2-3|-|TRBV6-1
TGTGCCAGCAGTGAAGCGACCAGGATCCCCACAGATACGCAGTATTTT
CASSEATRIPTDTQYF
>TRBD2|TRBJ2-7|-|TRBV7-2
TGTGCCAGCAGGAAGACTAGCGGGGGCTCCTACGAGCAGTACTTC
CASRKTSGGSYEQYF
>-|TRBJ1-2|once|TRBV7-3
TGTGCCAGCAGCTTAACAGCCGAGGCTAACTATGGCTACACCTTC
CASSLTAEANYGYTF
>-|TRBJ2-3|-|TRBV27
TGTGCCAGCAGTTCGATTGCGGGGACTTACACAGATACGCAGTATTTT
CASSSIAGTYTDTQYF
>TRBD2|TRBJ2-3|-|TRBV2
TGTGCCAGCAGCCTAGCGGGAGGGACAGATACGCAGTATTTT
CASSLAGGTDTQYF
>TRBD2|TRBJ2-5|-|TRBV2
TGTGCCAGCAGTCGGGAGGGGAAGACCCAGTACTTC
CASSREGKTQYF
>TRBD2|TRBJ2-7|-|TRBV10-3
TGTGCCATCAGATTTGGCGGGAGCTCCCACTACGAGCAGTACTTC
CAIRFGGSSHYEQYF
>-|TRBJ2-1|few|TRBV7-9
TGTGCCAGCAGCTTAGTGAGCGGGCTTAGGAATGAGCAGTTCTTC
CASSLVSGLRNEQFF
>TRBD1|TRBJ1-5|many|TRBV18
TGTGCCAGCTCACCATCGGGACAGGGTTTAGAGCCCCAGCATTTT
CASSPSGQGLEPQHF